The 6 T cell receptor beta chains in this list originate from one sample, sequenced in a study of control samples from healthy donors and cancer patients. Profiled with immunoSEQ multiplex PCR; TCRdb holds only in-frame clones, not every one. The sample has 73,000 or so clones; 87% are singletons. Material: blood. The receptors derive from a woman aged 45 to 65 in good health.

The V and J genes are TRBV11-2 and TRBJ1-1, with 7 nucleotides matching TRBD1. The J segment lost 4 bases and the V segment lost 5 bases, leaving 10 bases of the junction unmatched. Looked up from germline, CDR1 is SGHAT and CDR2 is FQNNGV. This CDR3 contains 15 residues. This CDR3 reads CASSQSVTGATEAFF. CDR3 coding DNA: TGTGCCAGCAGCCAAAGTGTCACAGGGGCCACTGAAGCTTTCTTT.

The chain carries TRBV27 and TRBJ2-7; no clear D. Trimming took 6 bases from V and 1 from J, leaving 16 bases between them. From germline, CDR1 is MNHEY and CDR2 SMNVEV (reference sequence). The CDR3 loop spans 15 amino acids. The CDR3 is CASSFDVGLSYEQYF. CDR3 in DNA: TGTGCCAGCAGCTTCGACGTTGGTCTTTCCTACGAGCAGTACTTC.

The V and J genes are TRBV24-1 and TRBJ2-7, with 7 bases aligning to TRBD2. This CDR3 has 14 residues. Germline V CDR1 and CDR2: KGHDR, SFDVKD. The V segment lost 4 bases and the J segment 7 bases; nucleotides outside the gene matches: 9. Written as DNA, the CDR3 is TGTGCCACCAGTGACCCCGGGACTATGGGGGAGCAGTACTTC. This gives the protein CATSDPGTMGEQYF.

The CDR3 protein is CASSLMGGPYEQYF. Here the CDR3 DNA reads TGTGCCAGCAGCCTAATGGGGGGGCCCTACGAGCAGTACTTC. The chain has TRBV7-2 and TRBJ2-7; TRBD2 is a possible D gene (7 bases). The CDR3 sequence is 14 residues long. Trimming took off 5 bases at V and 2 bases at J, with 13 bases between the two ends. The germline V gene encodes CDR1 SGHTA and CDR2 FQGNSA.

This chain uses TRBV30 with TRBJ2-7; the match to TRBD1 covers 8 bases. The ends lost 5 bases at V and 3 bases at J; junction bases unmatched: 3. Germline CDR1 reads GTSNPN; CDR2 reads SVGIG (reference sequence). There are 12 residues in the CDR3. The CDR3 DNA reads TGTGCCTGGGACACAGGGGGCTACGAGCAGTACTTC. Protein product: CAWDTGGYEQYF. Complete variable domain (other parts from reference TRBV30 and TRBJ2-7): SQTIHQWPATLVQPVGSPLSLECTVEGTSNPNLYWYRQAAGRGLQLLFYSVGIGQISSEVPQNLSASRPQDRQFILSSKKLLLSDSGFYLCAWDTGGYEQYFGPGTRLTVT.

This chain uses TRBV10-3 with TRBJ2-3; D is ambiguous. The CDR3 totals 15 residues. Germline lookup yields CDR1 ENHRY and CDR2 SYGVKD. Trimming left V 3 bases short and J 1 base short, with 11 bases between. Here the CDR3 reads CAISDRQIRTDTQYF. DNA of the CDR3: TGTGCCATCAGTGACCGGCAGATACGCACAGATACGCAGTATTTT.